One and the same sample provided the 26 T cell receptor beta chains below, sequenced in a study of T cell clonotyping in hematopoietic cell transplantation. Time point meaning: recipient sample about 28 days before transplant, after cytoreduction. Clones were read by immunoSEQ multiplex PCR, and TCRdb kept only the in-frame ones, dropping some. The repertoire holds tens of thousands of clones, with just over 90% as singletons. Sequencing was performed on peripheral blood mononuclear cells, taken before stem cell transplant. The receptors were gathered from a man in his fifties with acute myeloid leukemia. Some clones in this sample may be carry-over from other donors' samples.

The CDR3 DNA follows: TGTGCCAGCTCCCCATCGGGGTTCGACATTCAGTACTTC. Its protein product is CASSPSGFDIQYF. This chain connects TRBV28 to TRBJ2-4; TRBD2 might be the D (5 bases). Trimming pared 8 bases from V and 8 bases from J, leaving 16 bases between. Germline V CDR1 and CDR2: MDHEN, SYDVKM. There are 13 residues in the CDR3.

CDR3 in amino acids: CASNSYEQYF. The CDR3 DNA is TGTGCCAGCAACTCGTACGAGCAGTACTTC. The chain couples TRBV6-4 to TRBJ2-7; no clear D gene. This CDR3 is 10 amino acids long. Per germline, CDR1 MRHNA and CDR2 SNTAGT. V was pared by 7 bases and J by 4 bases, with 5 bases between.

V gene TRBV19 combines with J gene TRBJ2-1, with D tentatively TRBD2 (5 bases). V gave up 7 bases and J gave up 2 bases, with 18 bases separating them. The CDR3 totals 16 residues. The V gene's germline CDR1 is LNHDA and CDR2 SQIVND (reference sequence). CDR3 sequence (DNA): TGTGCCAGTACTAAAGAGGGATTGGCAGCCTACAATGAGCAGTTCTTC. It codes for CASTKEGLAAYNEQFF.

Only one count was recorded for this clone. V gene TRBV9 combines with J gene TRBJ1-1, with 10 bases fitting TRBD1. This CDR3 has 13 residues. The germline gives CDR1 SGDLS, CDR2 YYNGEE. Losses at the gene ends were 3 bases for V and 7 bases for J; bases not matched to a gene: 3. As DNA, the CDR3 is TGTGCCAGCAGCGCGGGGACAGGGGATGAAGCTTTCTTT. It is translated as CASSAGTGDEAFF.

This clone was seen a single time. In nucleotides, the CDR3 is TGTGCCTGCTACAGGGATGGCTACACCTTC. Its translation: CACYRDGYTF. The rearrangement uses TRBV6-6 and TRBJ1-2; tentative D call: TRBD1 (6 bases). Germline V gene sequence: CDR1 MNHNY, CDR2 SVGAGI (reference sequence). Trimming pared 11 bases from V and 6 bases from J, leaving 10 bases between. The CDR3 totals 10 residues.

A few counts support this clone. This chain joins TRBV29-1 and TRBJ2-3; D may be TRBD1 (5 bases). There are 15 residues in the CDR3. Trimming removed 3 bases from V and 3 bases from J, with 16 bases in between. Germline lookup yields CDR1 SQVTM and CDR2 ANQGSEA. The CDR3 reads CSVDFWAGITDTQYF. The DNA for the CDR3 is TGCAGCGTTGATTTTTGGGCAGGGATAACAGATACGCAGTATTTT.

The chain combines TRBV7-2 with TRBJ2-4; D assignment may be TRBD1 or TRBD2 (6 bases each). Germline V gene sequence: CDR1 SGHTA, CDR2 FQGNSA. This CDR3 has 13 residues. The V end lost 5 bases, the J end lost 7 bases, and 12 bases lay between the germline ends. This CDR3 reads CASSQWGANIQYF. CDR3 in DNA: TGTGCCAGCAGCCAGTGGGGGGCGAACATTCAGTACTTC.

The CDR3 spells CASSQGAFLAGGNHNEQFF. In DNA form, the CDR3 reads TGCGCCAGCAGCCAAGGCGCGTTTCTAGCGGGAGGGAACCACAATGAGCAGTTCTTC. V usage is TRBV4-3 and J usage is TRBJ2-1; TRBD2 matches 12 bases. Germline values: CDR1 LGHNA, CDR2 YSLEER. This CDR3 is built from 19 residues. V was pared by 1 base and J by 5 bases, with 12 bases of the junction left unmatched.

V usage is TRBV4-1 and J usage is TRBJ2-1, with TRBD1 matching over 7 bases. Per the germline V gene, CDR1 is MGHRA and CDR2 is YSYEKL. The CDR3 is 17 amino acids. J lost 0 bases, V lost 1 base, and 6 bases had no gene match. CDR3: CASSQASGGFSYNEQFF. CDR3 DNA sequence: TGCGCCAGCAGCCAAGCCTCAGGGGGATTCTCCTACAATGAGCAGTTCTTC.

The V gene is TRBV25-1, the J gene TRBJ2-3, with TRBD1 as a possible D gene (5 bases). From germline, CDR1 is MGHDK and CDR2 SYGVNS. This CDR3 is built from 14 residues. Trimming removed 9 bases at V and 3 bases at J, with 16 bases between. CDR3 region: CASRQYEDTDTQYF. The CDR3 DNA follows: TGTGCCAGTAGACAGTACGAAGATACAGATACGCAGTATTTT.

J is TRBJ1-5 and V is TRBV19; 9 nucleotides agree with TRBD1. The CDR3 totals 14 residues. Looked up from germline, CDR1 is LNHDA and CDR2 is SQIVND (reference sequence). With V trimmed by 4 bases and J by 13 bases, 11 bases remained unmatched. This CDR3 is CASSTFLDRGEQHF. The CDR3 nucleotides read TGTGCCAGTAGTACCTTCCTGGACAGGGGAGAACAGCATTTT.

This chain uses TRBV28 with TRBJ2-2; the D gene is possibly TRBD2 (5 bases). Germline-derived CDR1 and CDR2 are MDHEN and SYDVKM. Trimming removed 3 bases from V and 7 bases from J, with 6 bases in between. The CDR3 spans 12 residues. The CDR3 reads CASSFGVGELFF. The CDR3 nucleotides are TGTGCCAGCAGTTTCGGGGTCGGGGAGCTGTTTTTT.

The chain recombines TRBV11-3 with TRBJ2-7; D is uncertain. Germline V gives CDR1 SGHNT, CDR2 YENEEA. The CDR3 runs to 13 residues. V shed 3 bases and J shed 0 bases, with 6 bases lying between them. As DNA, the CDR3 is TGTGCCAGCAGCTTTGGCAGCTCCTACGAGCAGTACTTC. This translates into CASSFGSSYEQYF.

The chain employs TRBV28 and TRBJ2-5; 12 nucleotides align to TRBD2. The better agreement between TRBJ2-7 and the DNA end casts doubt on the J call. This CDR3 is built from 16 residues. In germline, CDR1 is MDHEN, CDR2 SYDVKM. The CDR3: CASSPPGLAGTYEQYF. CDR3 sequence (DNA): TGTGCCAGCAGCCCCCCTGGACTAGCGGGAACCTACGAGCAGTACTTC.

The chain carries TRBV4-2 and TRBJ2-3; 10 bases map to TRBD2. The CDR3 has 16 amino acids. V dropped 1 base and J dropped 4; count of bases not matched to a gene: 5. Per the germline V gene, CDR1 is LGHNA and CDR2 is YNFKEQ. CDR3 in DNA: TGTGCCAGCAGCCAAGTAAGCGGGGGGGCCCCAGATACGCAGTATTTT. Translating gives CASSQVSGGAPDTQYF.

V is TRBV29-1 and J is TRBJ2-1; 10 bases line up with TRBD2. The CDR3 contains 12 residues. Germline assignment: CDR1 SQVTM and CDR2 ANQGSEA. After removal of 7 bases from V and 9 bases from J, the junction contained 6 bases not matched to a gene. DNA for the CDR3: TGCAGCGCTGCTAGCGGGAGTAGTGAGCAGTTCTTC. Translated, it gives CSAASGSSEQFF.

The gene calls are TRBV5-8 and TRBJ2-7; possibly TRBD1 for D (6 bases). CDR1 SGHTS and CDR2 YDEGEE come from the germline V gene. This CDR3 comprises 12 residues. Trimming stripped 7 bases from V and 3 bases from J, with 11 bases between. DNA for the CDR3: TGTGCCAGCGGCAGGGGCTACTACGAGCAGTACTTC. The encoded protein is CASGRGYYEQYF.

The DNA for the CDR3 is TGCGCCAGCAGCCAAGATGGGGGCTACACCTTC. This gives the protein CASSQDGGYTF. The gene calls are TRBV4-3 and TRBJ1-2, with no clear D. The CDR3 is 11 residues long. Germline V gene data show CDR1 as LGHNA and CDR2 as YSLEER. Trimming shortened V by 0 bases and J by 8 bases, and 4 bases separated the two germline ends.

This sequence joins TRBV7-2 and TRBJ2-7; D possibly corresponds to TRBD1 (6 bases). The germline gives CDR1 SGHTA, CDR2 FQGNSA. This CDR3 has 11 amino acids. Trimming shortened V by 4 bases and J by 11 bases, and 12 bases separated the two germline ends. The CDR3: CASSSDSRKYF. In DNA, the CDR3 is TGTGCCAGCAGCTCGGACAGCCGGAAGTACTTC.

This chain uses TRBV19 with TRBJ2-7, with 7 positions matching TRBD1. The germline CDR1 and CDR2 sequences are LNHDA and SQIVND (reference sequence). Trimming took 4 bases from V and 0 from J; bases not matched to a gene: 3. The CDR3 runs to 14 residues. CDR3 DNA: TGTGCCAGTAGTACCGCAGGGGGCTCCTACGAGCAGTACTTC. This codes for CASSTAGGSYEQYF.

This chain joins TRBV6-1 and TRBJ1-5; no firm D call. Trimming removed 2 bases from V and 14 bases from J, with 10 bases in between. From germline, CDR1 is MNHNS and CDR2 SASEGT. This CDR3 contains 11 residues. In DNA, the CDR3 is TGTGCCAGCAGTGAAATTGGACGAGAGCATTTT. This encodes CASSEIGREHF.

The V and J genes are TRBV30 and TRBJ1-6; 10 bases are shared with TRBD1. The germline V gene encodes CDR1 GTSNPN and CDR2 SVGIG (reference sequence). The junction had 5 bases not matched to a gene; V was cut back by 8 bases and J by 10 bases. The CDR3 has 12 residues. The CDR3 protein is CAGGQGSSPLHF. The DNA of the CDR3 is TGTGCCGGGGGACAGGGGAGCTCACCCCTCCACTTT.

The genes are TRBV19 and TRBJ2-1; D is undetermined. Trimming took off 7 bases at V and 0 bases at J, with 13 bases between the two ends. Germline lookup yields CDR1 LNHDA and CDR2 SQIVND (reference sequence). This CDR3 is 15 amino acids long. CDR3 nucleotide sequence: TGTGCCAGTAAATTGGCGGAGAACTCCTACAATGAGCAGTTCTTC. Translated: CASKLAENSYNEQFF. Using reference TRBV19 and TRBJ2-1 for the parts outside the CDR3, the full variable domain is DGGITQSPKYLFRKEGQNVTLSCEQNLNHDAMYWYRQDPGQGLRLIYYSQIVNDFQKGDIAEGYSVSREKKESFPLTVTSAQKNPTAFYLCASKLAENSYNEQFFGPGTRLTVL.

J is TRBJ2-6 and V is TRBV28, with D unresolved. Deletions cut 3 bases from V and 4 bases from J, with 10 bases between. This CDR3 contains 15 residues. CDR1 and CDR2 from the germline V gene are MDHEN and SYDVKM. This CDR3 is CASSFDKSGANVLTF. In nucleotides, the CDR3 is TGTGCCAGCAGTTTTGACAAGTCCGGGGCCAACGTCCTGACTTTC.

CDR3 DNA sequence: TGTGCCAGCTCACCACCGGAGTCCCTAGCGGGTAGTGAGACCCAGTACTTC. Protein sequence: CASSPPESLAGSETQYF. The chain employs TRBV18 and TRBJ2-5; TRBD2 agrees at 8 bases. The V segment lost 0 bases and the J segment 5 bases; nucleotides outside the gene matches: 11. In germline, CDR1 is KGHSH, CDR2 LQKENI. The CDR3 length is 17 residues.

The chain couples TRBV2 to TRBJ2-5, with D unclear. Germline CDR1 SNHLY, CDR2 FYNNEI. V dropped 5 bases and J dropped 0 bases, with 10 bases sitting between them. This CDR3 is 14 amino acids long. CDR3 nucleotides: TGTGCCAGCAGTTCAGACACGTACCAAGAGACCCAGTACTTC. It is translated as CASSSDTYQETQYF.